This TCR beta chain was retrieved from a study of CD8 T cells in Susac syndrome. This clonotype was picked up one time. Deletions cut 5 bases from V and 0 bases from J, with 8 bases between. From germline, CDR1 is SGHDT and CDR2 YYEEEE. The CDR3 is 13 amino acids. An amount of RNA that ranged from 0.5 to 1 ug was reverse transcribed with random hexamers. TCRdb processed the immunoSEQ multiplex PCR reads anew with MiXCR; each CDR3 protein has one entry. The table includes just over 150,000 distinct CDR3 sequences, roughly 95% detected once. The chain is built from TRBV5-6 and TRBJ1-1; D is unresolved. The TCR originated in a human donor with Susac syndrome. The sequencing input was CD4+ T cells from PBMCs. The CDR3 sequence is CASRSRLNTEAFF. The CDR3 bases are TGTGCCAGCAGAAGTCGGCTGAACACTGAAGCTTTCTTT.